These 5 T cell receptor beta chains came from one sample sequenced in a study of blood T cell repertoires in COVID-19. TCRdb's copy holds only in-frame clones and misses some; the assay was immunoSEQ multiplex PCR. There are 65,000 to 90,000 clones in the sample; around 82% occur only once, and about 10% lies in the top ten. Sample: peripheral blood. The receptors here all came from a man aged 60 to 69 with acute or convalescent COVID-19.

The gene calls are TRBV18 and TRBJ2-3, with TRBD2 as a possible D gene (5 bases). This CDR3 spans 14 amino acids. Trimming took off 8 bases at V and 1 base at J, with 13 bases between the two ends. The V gene's germline CDR1 is KGHSH and CDR2 LQKENI. CDR3 residues: CASLAGRGTDTQYF. The CDR3 region has the DNA TGTGCCAGCCTTGCGGGCCGGGGCACAGATACGCAGTATTTT.

The chain has TRBV19 and TRBJ2-4; D might be TRBD1 (6 bases). Germline V gene sequence: CDR1 LNHDA, CDR2 SQIVND (reference sequence). The V gene lost 5 bases and the J gene lost 0 bases, with 14 bases spanning the gap. There are 16 residues in the CDR3. DNA of the CDR3: TGTGCCAGTAGTGTACAGGGAGCTGGAGCCAAAAACATTCAGTACTTC. This encodes CASSVQGAGAKNIQYF.

This clone is a singleton in its sample. The chain couples TRBV6-5 to TRBJ2-1, with D uncertain. The length of the CDR3 is 13 residues. V was clipped by 10 bases and J by 5 bases, with 15 bases between them. Germline V CDR1 and CDR2: MNHEY, SVGAGI. The CDR3 region has the DNA TGTGCCACTTCGAACGGTTTAAACAATGAGCAGTTCTTC. Protein: CATSNGLNNEQFF.

The V call is TRBV11-2, the J call TRBJ1-2, with 7 bases that match TRBD1. Germline loops: CDR1 SGHAT, CDR2 FQNNGV. This CDR3 has 14 residues. Trimming cost V 1 base and J 8 bases; bases outside gene matches: 7. The chain's CDR3 is CASSLAEGAQGYTF. The DNA for the CDR3 is TGTGCCAGCAGCTTAGCTGAGGGGGCGCAAGGCTACACCTTC.

The CDR3 DNA reads TGCGCCAGCCGGGTAGCCATGAATTCACCCCTCCACTTT. This codes for CASRVAMNSPLHF. This chain connects TRBV10-1 to TRBJ1-6; D gene unclear. CDR3 length equals 13 residues. The V and J ends lost 8 bases and 7 bases respectively, with 12 bases between them. Germline lookup yields CDR1 WNHNN and CDR2 SYGVQD (reference sequence).